This T cell receptor beta chain comes out of a study of blood T cell repertoires in COVID-19. Study information: Researchers got acute and convalescent COVID-19 samples from the United States, Italy and Spain. PBMCs, B-cell-depleted T cells, or T cells provided the cDNA or gDNA that made up the material.

Original processing notes: Quantification of nucleated cells was approximated via reference gene primer amplification. Sequencing was performed with immunoSEQ multiplex PCR; in TCRdb, only in-frame clones are kept and a portion is missing. The DNA was the basis for D and trimming; V, J and clone size are from that table. The data show about 74,000 clones, 90% seen once. The germline V gene encodes CDR1 LGHDT and CDR2 YNNKEL (reference sequence). The length of the CDR3 is 19 residues. V shed 0 bases and J 6 bases; nucleotides not matched to a gene: 13. The J gene is TRBJ2-3, the V gene TRBV3-1 (or the pseudogene TRBV3-2); TRBD1 matches at 12 bases. The sequenced sample consisted of peripheral blood. The clonotype originates from a human donor in a cohort sampled during active COVID-19. CDR3 sequence (DNA): TGTGCCAGCAGCCAAGATTGGGTAGGGACAGGGGGCCCCGTCGATACGCAGTATTTT. Translation: CASSQDWVGTGGPVDTQYF.